These 4 T cell receptor beta chains came from one sample sequenced in a study of cytomegalovirus exposure and HLA in healthy donors. Researchers ran the PCR with 60 Vbeta and 13 Jbeta primers. Clones were read by immunoSEQ multiplex PCR, and TCRdb kept only the in-frame ones, dropping some. The sample includes about 77,000 clones, around 78% of them seen just once. The sample comprised PBMCs. Every receptor here comes from a man aged 40-49 years in good health and CMV-seronegative.

CDR3 sequence: CSVGERLTNYGYTF. For the CDR3, the DNA is TGCAGCGTTGGGGAAAGACTAACTAACTATGGCTACACCTTC. This chain joins TRBV29-1 and TRBJ1-2; D not certain. The germline V gene has CDR1 SQVTM and CDR2 ANQGSEA. V gave up 4 bases and J gave up 0 bases, with 12 bases separating them. This CDR3 spans 14 amino acids.

This chain uses TRBV5-6 with TRBJ1-4; D not certain. CDR3 length equals 16 residues. The V and J ends lost 1 base and 3 bases respectively, with 13 bases between them. Germline-derived CDR1 and CDR2 are SGHDT and YYEEEE. CDR3 protein: CASSLIGGIPNEKLFF. The CDR3 DNA follows: TGTGCCAGCAGCTTGATCGGAGGGATACCTAATGAAAAACTGTTTTTT.

This clone has more than one count but fewer than ten. V gene TRBV5-6 combines with J gene TRBJ1-1; 7 bases fit TRBD1. The CDR3 covers 14 residues. Germline V gene sequence: CDR1 SGHDT, CDR2 YYEEEE. The V segment lost 6 bases and the J segment 4 bases; nucleotides outside the gene matches: 9. CDR3 sequence: CASIPGQRGTEAFF. As DNA, the CDR3 is TGTGCCAGCATTCCGGGACAGAGAGGCACTGAAGCTTTCTTT. Full variable domain (outside the CDR3, taken from reference TRBV5-6 and TRBJ1-1): DAGVTQSPTHLIKTRGQQVTLRCSPKSGHDTVSWYQQALGQGPQFIFQYYEEEERQRGNFPDRFSGHQFPNYSSELNVNALLLGDSALYLCASIPGQRGTEAFFGQGTRLTVV.

The chain combines TRBV2 with TRBJ2-2; 7 bases match TRBD2. V trimming: 2 bases; J trimming: 1 base; junction bases outside the gene matches: 4. CDR1 SNHLY and CDR2 FYNNEI come from the germline V gene. The CDR3 runs 16 residues. CDR3 sequence: CASSEPQRGNTGELFF. The CDR3 nucleotides read TGTGCCAGCAGTGAACCCCAGCGGGGGAACACCGGGGAGCTGTTTTTT.